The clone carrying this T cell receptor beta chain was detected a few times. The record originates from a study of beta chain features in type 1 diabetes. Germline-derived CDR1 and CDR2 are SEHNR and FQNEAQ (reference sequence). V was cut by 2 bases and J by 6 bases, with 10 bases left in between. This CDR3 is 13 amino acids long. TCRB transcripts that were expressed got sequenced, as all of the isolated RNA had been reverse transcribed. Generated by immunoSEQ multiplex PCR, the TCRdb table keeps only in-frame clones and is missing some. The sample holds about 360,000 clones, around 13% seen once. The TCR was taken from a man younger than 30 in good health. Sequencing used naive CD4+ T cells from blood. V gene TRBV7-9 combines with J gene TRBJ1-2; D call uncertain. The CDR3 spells CASSLRSQDGYTF. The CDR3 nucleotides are TGTGCCAGCAGCTTACGGTCGCAAGATGGCTACACCTTC.